The 15 T cell receptor beta chains given below trace back to one sample, sequenced in a study of shared clonotypes between healthy human individuals. TCRdb's copy holds only in-frame clones and misses some; the assay was immunoSEQ multiplex PCR. This table holds roughly 2 million clones, roughly 94% found once. Sequenced input: naive CD4+ T cells sorted from blood. Subset indicated: CD45RA+ positively selected. The receptor set was obtained from a man between 18 and 35 years old in good health.

The chain carries TRBV29-1 and TRBJ1-1, with D tentatively TRBD1 (6 bases). CDR1 and CDR2 from the germline V gene are SQVTM and ANQGSEA. The CDR3 loop spans 13 amino acids. V gave up 7 bases and J gave up 2 bases, with 14 bases separating them. Here the CDR3 reads CSASGTYNTEAFF. In DNA form, the CDR3 reads TGCAGCGCCTCCGGGACATATAACACTGAAGCTTTCTTT.

V gene TRBV5-1 combines with J gene TRBJ2-7; the match to TRBD1 covers 8 bases. This CDR3 has 15 residues. Germline-derived CDR1 and CDR2 are SGHRS and YFSETQ. The trim removed 6 bases at V and 0 bases at J, leaving 8 bases unmatched. This CDR3 is CASTSTGGDSYEQYF. CDR3 sequence (DNA): TGCGCCAGCACCTCCACAGGGGGTGACTCCTACGAGCAGTACTTC.

The gene calls are TRBV30 and TRBJ1-2, with D unresolved. This CDR3 contains 11 residues. CDR1 is GTSNPN and CDR2 is SVGIG in the germline V gene (reference sequence). V was trimmed by 4 bases and J by 11 bases, leaving 14 bases between them. CDR3: CAWTSGLLYTF. As DNA, the CDR3 is TGTGCCTGGACCTCCGGGTTGTTGTACACCTTC.

The chain has TRBV5-1 and TRBJ1-3; D remains ambiguous. Germline values: CDR1 SGHRS, CDR2 YFSETQ. The CDR3 contains 16 residues. Trimming cost V 3 bases and J 0 bases, with 13 bases left between them. CDR3 sequence: CASSSGEILSGNTIYF. For the CDR3, the DNA is TGCGCCAGCAGCTCAGGAGAAATACTCTCTGGAAACACCATATATTTT.

The V call is TRBV18, the J call TRBJ2-7, with D unclear. Germline lookup yields CDR1 KGHSH and CDR2 LQKENI. Between the trimmed V and J ends, which lost 3 bases and 0 bases, there was a span of 12 bases. The CDR3 spans 15 residues. CDR3 sequence: CASSPPSLSSYEQYF. The CDR3 nucleotides are TGTGCCAGCTCACCCCCTTCCCTGAGCTCCTACGAGCAGTACTTC.

This clone was seen only a few times. This rearrangement joins TRBV5-6 to TRBJ2-3; TRBD1 is a possible D gene (6 bases). Germline CDR1 and CDR2: SGHDT and YYEEEE. The V end lost 1 base, the J end lost 4 bases, and 7 bases lay between the germline ends. The CDR3 is made up of 13 amino acids. CDR3 residues: CASSLTGPDTQYF. DNA for the CDR3: TGTGCCAGCAGCTTGACAGGGCCAGATACGCAGTATTTT. The full variable domain, with the rest looked up from reference TRBV5-6 and TRBJ2-3, is DAGVTQSPTHLIKTRGQQVTLRCSPKSGHDTVSWYQQALGQGPQFIFQYYEEEERQRGNFPDRFSGHQFPNYSSELNVNALLLGDSALYLCASSLTGPDTQYFGPGTRLTVL.

Note on this clone: A junction end diverges from the germline sequence, so it may reflect a read error. The J gene is TRBJ1-2, the V gene TRBV5-1; the match to TRBD1 covers 9 bases. This CDR3 has 13 amino acids. Germline CDR1 reads SGHRS; CDR2 reads YFSETQ. CDR3 sequence: CASSVSTGGEGRF. The CDR3 bases are TGCGCCAGCAGCGTGTCGACAGGGGGTGAAGGCCGCTTC.

The chain combines TRBV5-1 with TRBJ2-2, with D maybe TRBD2 (5 bases). The CDR3 is made up of 12 amino acids. Deletions cut 5 bases from V and 7 bases from J, with 9 bases between. Germline assignment: CDR1 SGHRS and CDR2 YFSETQ. This CDR3 is CASRTGNGELFF. Written as DNA, the CDR3 is TGCGCCAGCAGGACGGGGAACGGGGAGCTGTTTTTT.

Concerning this clone: Relative to the germline gene, one junction end is altered; a read error may explain this. The chain is built from TRBV6-5 and TRBJ2-5; tentatively, D is TRBD2 (6 bases). The germline V gene has CDR1 MNHEY and CDR2 SVGAGI. The CDR3 length is 11 residues. For the CDR3, the DNA is TGTGCCAGCAGCCGAGGGGAGGACGCCCACTTC. It encodes CASSRGEDAHF.

The rearrangement uses TRBV5-8 and TRBJ1-5; TRBD1 matches at 7 bases. CDR3 length equals 15 residues. Losses at the gene ends were 1 base for V and 5 bases for J; bases not matched to a gene: 6. Per the germline V gene, CDR1 is SGHTS and CDR2 is YDEGEE. In DNA form, the CDR3 reads TGTGCCAGCAGCTTGTATCGGACAGGTTATCAGCCCCAGCATTTT. As protein: CASSLYRTGYQPQHF.

V and J are TRBV11-2 and TRBJ2-1; TRBD2 matches at 10 bases. CDR1 and CDR2 from the germline V gene are SGHAT and FQNNGV. Trimming cost V 1 base and J 9 bases; bases outside gene matches: 9. The CDR3 loop spans 16 amino acids. Here the CDR3 reads CASSLVQSGGAIEQFF. The CDR3 region has the DNA TGTGCCAGCAGCTTAGTTCAAAGCGGGGGGGCTATTGAGCAGTTCTTC.

The chain links TRBV28 to TRBJ2-7; perhaps TRBD2 as D (5 bases). This CDR3 spans 14 amino acids. V lost 5 bases to trimming and J lost 7 bases, with 18 bases between them. The germline V gene has CDR1 MDHEN and CDR2 SYDVKM. In nucleotides, the CDR3 is TGTGCCAGCAGTCTCACGCGGGCTCCGGGGGAGCAGTACTTC. Translating gives CASSLTRAPGEQYF.

This chain connects TRBV7-9 to TRBJ1-2, with D uncertain. Germline CDR1 and CDR2: SEHNR and FQNEAQ (reference sequence). Between the trimmed V and J ends, which lost 2 bases and 1 base, there was a span of 11 bases. This CDR3 is built from 15 residues. In nucleotides, the CDR3 is TGTGCCAGCAGCTTATGGATGGAAATTAACTATGGCTACACCTTC. Amino acid sequence: CASSLWMEINYGYTF.

This chain connects TRBV9 to TRBJ2-7, with unresolved D. Trimming took 3 bases from V and 3 from J, leaving 22 bases between them. The CDR3 sequence is 17 residues long. CDR1 and CDR2 (germline): SGDLS, YYNGEE. CDR3 protein: CASSAHPRFFLIYEQYF. The CDR3 nucleotides read TGTGCCAGCAGCGCGCACCCGAGATTTTTTTTGATCTACGAGCAGTACTTC.

The gene calls are TRBV18 and TRBJ2-5; tentatively, D is TRBD1 (6 bases). In germline, CDR1 is KGHSH, CDR2 LQKENI. CDR3 size: 13 residues. V lost 4 bases and J 2 bases, leaving 8 bases between the germline ends. CDR3 DNA: TGTGCCAGCTCACAACAGGGACAAGAGACCCAGTACTTC. It encodes CASSQQGQETQYF.